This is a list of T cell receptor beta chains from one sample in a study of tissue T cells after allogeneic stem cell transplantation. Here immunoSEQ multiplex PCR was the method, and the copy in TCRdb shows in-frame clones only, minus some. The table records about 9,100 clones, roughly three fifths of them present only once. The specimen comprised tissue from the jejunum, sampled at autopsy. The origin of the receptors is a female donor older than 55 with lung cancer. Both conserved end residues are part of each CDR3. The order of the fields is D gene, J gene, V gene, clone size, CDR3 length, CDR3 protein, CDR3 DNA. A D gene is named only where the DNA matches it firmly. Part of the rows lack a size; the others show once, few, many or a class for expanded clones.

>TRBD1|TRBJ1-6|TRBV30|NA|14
CAWSPRGYNSPLHF
TGTGCCTGGAGTCCCAGGGGGTATAATTCACCCCTCCACTTT
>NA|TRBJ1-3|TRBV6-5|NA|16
CASSYQGPFSGNTIYF
TGTGCCAGCAGTTATCAGGGGCCATTCTCTGGAAACACCATATATTTT
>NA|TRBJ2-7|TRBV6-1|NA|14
CASSEGTRSYEQYF
TGTGCCAGCAGTGAAGGGACAAGATCCTACGAGCAGTACTTC
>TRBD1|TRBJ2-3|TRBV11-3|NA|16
CASSRRDRGLADTQYF
TGTGCCAGCAGCCGCCGGGACAGGGGGCTTGCAGATACGCAGTATTTT
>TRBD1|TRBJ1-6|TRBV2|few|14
CASSADRGNSPLHF
TGTGCCAGCAGTGCGGACAGGGGTAATTCACCCCTCCACTTT
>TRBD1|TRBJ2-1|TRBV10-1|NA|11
CASSDGTGTFF
TGCGCCAGCAGTGATGGGACAGGGACGTTCTTC
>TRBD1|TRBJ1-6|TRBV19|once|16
CASTSQGQGANSPLHF
TGTGCCAGTACCTCCCAAGGACAGGGGGCGAATTCACCCCTCCACTTT
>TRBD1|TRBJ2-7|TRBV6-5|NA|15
CASSPRTGFSYEQYF
TGTGCCAGCAGTCCGCGGACAGGGTTTTCCTACGAGCAGTACTTC
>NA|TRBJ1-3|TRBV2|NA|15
CASSQLRSSGNTIYF
TGTGCCAGCAGTCAACTGAGGAGCTCTGGAAACACCATATATTTT
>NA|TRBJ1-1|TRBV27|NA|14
CASRYAIRNTEAFF
TGTGCCAGCAGGTACGCGATTAGGAACACTGAAGCTTTCTTT
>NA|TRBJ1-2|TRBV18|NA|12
CASSPPGRGYTF
TGTGCCAGCTCACCACCGGGGCGCGGCTACACCTTC
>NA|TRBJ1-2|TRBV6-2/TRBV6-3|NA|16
CASSYSRQGRPFGYTF
TGTGCCAGCAGTTACTCGAGGCAGGGTAGGCCTTTTGGCTACACCTTC
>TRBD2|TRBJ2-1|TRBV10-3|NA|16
CAISESPSGSRNEQFF
TGTGCCATCAGTGAGTCCCCTAGCGGGAGTCGGAATGAGCAGTTCTTC
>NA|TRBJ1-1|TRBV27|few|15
CASRSYAGGGTEAFF
TGTGCCAGCAGATCTTATGCGGGCGGCGGGACTGAAGCTTTCTTT
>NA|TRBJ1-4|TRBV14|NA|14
CASSQVRGREKLFF
TGTGCCAGCAGCCAAGTTAGAGGAAGGGAAAAACTGTTTTTT
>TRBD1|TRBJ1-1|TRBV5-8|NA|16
CASSGYRGRGNTEAFF
TGTGCCAGCAGCGGATACAGGGGGCGAGGGAACACTGAAGCTTTCTTT
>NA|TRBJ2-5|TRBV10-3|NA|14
CAISVGGPQETQYF
TGTGCCATCAGTGTCGGGGGCCCCCAAGAGACCCAGTACTTC
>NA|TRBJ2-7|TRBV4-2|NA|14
CASSQGESTYEQYF
TGTGCCAGCAGCCAGGGTGAATCCACCTACGAGCAGTACTTC
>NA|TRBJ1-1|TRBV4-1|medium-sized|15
CASSQGRGAHTEAFF
TGCGCCAGCAGCCAAGGGCGAGGGGCTCACACTGAAGCTTTCTTT
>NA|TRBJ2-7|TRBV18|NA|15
CASSPMSGGTYEQYF
TGTGCCAGCTCTCCCATGTCGGGGGGCACCTACGAGCAGTACTTC